The 15 T cell receptor beta chains presented below share a single source sample, sequenced in a study of T cell responses to AZD1222 COVID-19 vaccine. The assay was immunoSEQ multiplex PCR, and TCRdb's table has in-frame clones only and misses some. The table lists roughly 86,000 clones, roughly nine tenths of them singletons. This sample comprised peripheral blood, obtained on day 0 of AZD1222 vaccination. These receptors came from an adult in good health.

The chain links TRBV29-1 to TRBJ1-4, with D tentatively TRBD1 (5 bases). The germline V gene has CDR1 SQVTM and CDR2 ANQGSEA. Between the trimmed V and J ends, which lost 5 bases and 6 bases, there was a span of 13 bases. CDR3 length: 13 amino acids. In DNA form, the CDR3 reads TGCAGCGTTAGAACAGGAGGGGATGAAAAACTGTTTTTT. Amino acid sequence: CSVRTGGDEKLFF.

The V and J genes are TRBV5-6 and TRBJ1-3; D possibly corresponds to TRBD1 (6 bases). Trimming stripped 1 base from V and 0 bases from J, with 14 bases between. CDR3 length: 17 residues. Germline values: CDR1 SGHDT, CDR2 YYEEEE. CDR3 sequence: CASSLLTGILSGNTIYF. The CDR3 DNA follows: TGTGCCAGCAGCTTGCTAACAGGGATTCTCTCTGGAAACACCATATATTTT.

V gene TRBV5-1 combines with J gene TRBJ2-3, with TRBD2 matching 14 bases. With V trimmed by 0 bases and J by 6 bases, 9 bases remained unmatched. The CDR3 extends over 18 amino acids. Germline-derived CDR1 and CDR2 are SGHRS and YFSETQ. This CDR3 is CASSLGTSGRTGGDTQYF. The CDR3 DNA reads TGCGCCAGCAGCTTGGGGACTAGCGGGAGGACCGGTGGGGATACGCAGTATTTT.

CDR3 bases: TGTGCCAGTAGTGAGGAAGGGTATGGGTCCTACGAGCAGTACTTC. This codes for CASSEEGYGSYEQYF. The chain links TRBV19 to TRBJ2-7; D gene uncertain. The CDR3 loop spans 15 amino acids. Trimming shortened V by 5 bases and J by 1 base, and 15 bases separated the two germline ends. Germline CDR1 LNHDA, CDR2 SQIVND (reference sequence).

CDR3 sequence reads: CASSVRTGGFYEQYF. CDR3 DNA sequence: TGTGCCAGCAGTGTTCGAACGGGAGGTTTTTACGAGCAGTACTTC. The V call is TRBV2, the J call TRBJ2-7; 7 bases align to TRBD2. Germline assignment: CDR1 SNHLY and CDR2 FYNNEI. This CDR3 region has 15 residues. Germline trimming cut 4 bases from V and 4 bases from J; bases unmatched to any gene: 10.

This clone was picked up one time. V gene TRBV9 combines with J gene TRBJ2-2, with 9 bases lining up with TRBD1. Trimming took 9 bases from V and 6 from J; bases not matched to a gene: 12. The CDR3 has 15 residues. Germline V CDR1 and CDR2: SGDLS, YYNGEE. CDR3 residues: CATNTGGGVAGELFF. CDR3 nucleotides: TGTGCCACCAACACAGGGGGCGGTGTTGCCGGGGAGCTGTTTTTT.

The V gene is TRBV2, the J gene TRBJ2-5; D is uncertain. Germline CDR1 reads SNHLY; CDR2 reads FYNNEI. The CDR3 consists of 13 residues. V was pared by 4 bases and J by 2 bases, with 8 bases between. CDR3 residues: CASSVRSQETQYF. The CDR3 nucleotides read TGTGCCAGCAGTGTGCGTTCGCAAGAGACCCAGTACTTC. The full variable domain, in which reference TRBV2 and TRBJ2-5 provide the parts outside the CDR3, is EPEVTQTPSHQVTQMGQEVILRCVPISNHLYFYWYRQILGQKVEFLVSFYNNEISEKSEIFDDQFSVERPDGSNFTLKIRSTKLEDSAMYFCASSVRSQETQYFGPGTRLLVL.

This sequence joins TRBV20-1 and TRBJ1-1; D unresolved. Per germline, CDR1 DFQATT and CDR2 SNEGSKA (reference sequence). The CDR3 totals 15 residues. The germline V and J ends were trimmed by 3 bases and 2 bases, with 16 bases remaining between them. The CDR3 here is CSASEGGRLNTEAFF. CDR3 nucleotides: TGCAGTGCTAGTGAAGGCGGAAGACTAAACACTGAAGCTTTCTTT.

The chain uses TRBV11-2 and TRBJ2-7; maybe TRBD2 (5 bases). The germline V gene has CDR1 SGHAT and CDR2 FQNNGV. The CDR3 length is 14 residues. Trimming removed 6 bases from V and 2 bases from J, with 14 bases in between. The CDR3 bases are TGTGCCAGCAGAGGGTTAGCGCAAACCTACGAGCAGTACTTC. Translated: CASRGLAQTYEQYF.

Worth noting for this clone: The sample contains more than one DNA sequence encoding this CDR3. The J gene is TRBJ1-3, the V gene TRBV28; D remains ambiguous. Germline values: CDR1 MDHEN, CDR2 SYDVKM. The CDR3 spans 12 residues. Trimming pared 3 bases from V and 4 bases from J, leaving 4 bases between. This chain's CDR3 is CASSFPGNTIYF. The CDR3 region has the DNA TGTGCCAGCAGTTTCCCCGGAAACACCATATATTTT.

CDR3 in amino acids: CASSLTGVDYGYTF. CDR3 DNA sequence: TGTGCCAGTAGCCTGACAGGGGTTGACTATGGCTACACCTTC. V is TRBV19 and J is TRBJ1-2; TRBD1 agrees at 8 bases. The junction had 6 bases not matched to a gene; V was cut back by 6 bases and J by 3 bases. In germline, CDR1 is LNHDA, CDR2 SQIVND (reference sequence). The CDR3 runs to 14 residues.

This chain links TRBV6-6 with TRBJ2-1, with 7 bases fitting TRBD1. This CDR3 has 14 amino acids. Germline values: CDR1 MNHNY, CDR2 SVGAGI (reference sequence). Losses at the gene ends were 8 bases for V and 0 bases for J; bases not matched to a gene: 4. The CDR3 nucleotides are TGTGCCAGCCTAGCAGGGGGCTCCTACAATGAGCAGTTCTTC. It is translated as CASLAGGSYNEQFF.

The CDR3 protein is CASSLGGTSFNEQFF. The CDR3 DNA sequence: TGTGCCAGCAGCTTAGGAGGGACTAGTTTCAATGAGCAGTTCTTC. The rearrangement joins TRBV13 to TRBJ2-1; 8 bases are shared with TRBD2. The trim removed 0 bases at V and 6 bases at J, leaving 4 bases unmatched. This CDR3 has 15 residues. Per the germline V gene, CDR1 is PRHDT and CDR2 is FYEKMQ (reference sequence). Complete variable domain (other parts from reference TRBV13 and TRBJ2-1): AAGVIQSPRHLIKEKRETATLKCYPIPRHDTVYWYQQGPGQDPQFLISFYEKMQSDKGSIPDRFSAQQFSDYHSELNMSSLELGDSALYFCASSLGGTSFNEQFFGPGTRLTVL.

V is TRBV1 and J is TRBJ2-7; the table names TRBD2, a call not compared with the DNA. TRBV1 is marked as a pseudogene. The CDR3 contains 15 residues. The CDR3 coding sequence is TGCACCAGCAGCCGAGCCGGGACTAGTACCTACGAGCAGTACTTC. Protein product: CTSSRAGTSTYEQYF.

The chain links TRBV11-2 to TRBJ2-7, with D perhaps TRBD2 (6 bases). The CDR3 totals 16 residues. V gave up 1 base and J gave up 2 bases, with 15 bases separating them. The germline V gene has CDR1 SGHAT and CDR2 FQNNGV. The DNA for the CDR3 is TGTGCCAGCAGCTTAGGGCCCGGGACTTCCACCTACGAGCAGTACTTC. Amino acid sequence: CASSLGPGTSTYEQYF. Full variable domain (outside the CDR3, taken from reference TRBV11-2 and TRBJ2-7): EAGVAQSPRYKIIEKRQSVAFWCNPISGHATLYWYQQILGQGPKLLIQFQNNGVVDDSQLPKDRFSAERLKGVDSTLKIQPAKLEDSAVYLCASSLGPGTSTYEQYFGPGTRLTVT.